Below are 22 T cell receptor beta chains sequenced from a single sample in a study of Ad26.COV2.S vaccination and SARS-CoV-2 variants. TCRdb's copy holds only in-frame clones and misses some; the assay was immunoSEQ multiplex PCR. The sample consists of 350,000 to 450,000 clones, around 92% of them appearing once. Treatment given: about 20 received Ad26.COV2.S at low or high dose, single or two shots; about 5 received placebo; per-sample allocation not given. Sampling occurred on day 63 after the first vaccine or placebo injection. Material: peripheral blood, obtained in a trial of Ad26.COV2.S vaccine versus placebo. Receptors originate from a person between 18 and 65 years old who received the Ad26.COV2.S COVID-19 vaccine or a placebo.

The CDR3 DNA reads as TGTGCCAGCAGCTTCGGGACAGGGGAAGGGCAGCCCCAGCATTTT. It codes for CASSFGTGEGQPQHF. This chain connects TRBV7-9 to TRBJ1-5; 10 nucleotides match TRBD1. CDR3 length: 15 residues. J gave up 7 bases and V 3 bases, and 6 bases lay outside the gene matches. Germline loops: CDR1 SEHNR, CDR2 FQNEAQ (reference sequence).

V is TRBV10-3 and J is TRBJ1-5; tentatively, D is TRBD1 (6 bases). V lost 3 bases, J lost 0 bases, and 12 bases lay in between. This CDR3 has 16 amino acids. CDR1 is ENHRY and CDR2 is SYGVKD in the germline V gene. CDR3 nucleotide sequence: TGTGCCATCAGTGACCGGGACACTTATAGCAATCAGCCCCAGCATTTT. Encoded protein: CAISDRDTYSNQPQHF.

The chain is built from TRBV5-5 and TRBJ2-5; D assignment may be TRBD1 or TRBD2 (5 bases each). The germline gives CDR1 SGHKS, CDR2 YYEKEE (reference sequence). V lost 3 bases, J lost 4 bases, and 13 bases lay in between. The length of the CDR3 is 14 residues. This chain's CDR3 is CASSWDRYVETQYF. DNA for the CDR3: TGTGCCAGCAGCTGGGACCGCTACGTAGAGACCCAGTACTTC.

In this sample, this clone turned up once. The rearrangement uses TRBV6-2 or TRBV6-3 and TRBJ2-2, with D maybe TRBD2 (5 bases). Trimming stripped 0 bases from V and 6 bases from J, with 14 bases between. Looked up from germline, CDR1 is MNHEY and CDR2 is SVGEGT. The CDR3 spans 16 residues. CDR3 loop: CASSYSPGKVSGELFF. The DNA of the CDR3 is TGTGCCAGCAGTTACTCGCCGGGAAAAGTTTCCGGGGAGCTGTTTTTT.

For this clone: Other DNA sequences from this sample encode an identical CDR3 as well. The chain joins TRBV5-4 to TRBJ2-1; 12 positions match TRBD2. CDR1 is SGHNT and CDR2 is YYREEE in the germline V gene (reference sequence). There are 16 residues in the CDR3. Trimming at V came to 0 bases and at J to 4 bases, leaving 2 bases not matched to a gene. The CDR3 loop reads CASSLGGLAGYNEQFF. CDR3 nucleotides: TGTGCCAGCAGCTTGGGTGGACTAGCGGGGTACAATGAGCAGTTCTTC.

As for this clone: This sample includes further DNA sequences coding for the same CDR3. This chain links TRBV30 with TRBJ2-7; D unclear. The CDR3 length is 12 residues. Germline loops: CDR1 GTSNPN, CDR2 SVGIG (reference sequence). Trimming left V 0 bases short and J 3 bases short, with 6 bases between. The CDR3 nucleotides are TGTGCCTGGAGTGTACTTGGCTACGAGCAGTACTTC. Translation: CAWSVLGYEQYF.

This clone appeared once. The CDR3: CASSLSGFSPLHF. The CDR3 DNA reads TGTGCCAGCAGTCTATCAGGGTTTTCACCCCTCCACTTT. V and J are TRBV28 and TRBJ1-6; the D gene is possibly TRBD1 (5 bases). V lost 5 bases, J lost 9 bases, and 11 bases lay in between. The germline V gene has CDR1 MDHEN and CDR2 SYDVKM. The CDR3 has 13 residues.

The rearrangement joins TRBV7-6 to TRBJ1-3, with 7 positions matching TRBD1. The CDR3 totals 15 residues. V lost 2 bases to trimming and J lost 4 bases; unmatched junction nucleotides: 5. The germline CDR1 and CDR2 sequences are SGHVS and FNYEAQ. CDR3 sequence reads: CASSLSGTDGNTIYF. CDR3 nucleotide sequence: TGTGCCAGCAGCTTATCTGGGACAGACGGAAACACCATATATTTT.

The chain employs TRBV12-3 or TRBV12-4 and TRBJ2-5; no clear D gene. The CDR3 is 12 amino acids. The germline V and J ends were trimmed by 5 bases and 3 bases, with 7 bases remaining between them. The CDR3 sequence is CASSATEETQYF. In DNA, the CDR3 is TGTGCCAGCAGTGCAACAGAAGAGACCCAGTACTTC.

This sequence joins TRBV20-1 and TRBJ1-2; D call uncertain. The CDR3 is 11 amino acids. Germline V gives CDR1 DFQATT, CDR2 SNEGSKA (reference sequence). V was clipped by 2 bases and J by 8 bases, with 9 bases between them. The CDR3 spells CSARFGFGYTF. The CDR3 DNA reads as TGCAGTGCTAGATTTGGTTTCGGCTACACCTTC.

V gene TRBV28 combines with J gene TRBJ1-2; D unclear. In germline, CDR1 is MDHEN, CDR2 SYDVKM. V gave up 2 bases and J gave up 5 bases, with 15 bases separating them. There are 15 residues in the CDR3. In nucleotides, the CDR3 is TGTGCCAGCAGTTTAATCAATACACGGGCTTATGGCTACACCTTC. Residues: CASSLINTRAYGYTF.

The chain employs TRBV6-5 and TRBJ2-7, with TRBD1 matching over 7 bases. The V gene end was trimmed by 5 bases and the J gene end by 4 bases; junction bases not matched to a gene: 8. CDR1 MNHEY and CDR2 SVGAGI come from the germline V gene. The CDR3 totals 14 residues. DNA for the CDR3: TGTGCCAGCAGTATGGGACAGTTAAAGTACGAGCAGTACTTC. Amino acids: CASSMGQLKYEQYF.

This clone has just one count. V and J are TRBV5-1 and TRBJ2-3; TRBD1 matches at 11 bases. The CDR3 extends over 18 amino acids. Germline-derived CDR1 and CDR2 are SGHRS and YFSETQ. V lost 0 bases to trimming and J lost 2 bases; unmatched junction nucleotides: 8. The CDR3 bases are TGCGCCAGCAGCTTGGAACTGGGACAGGGGGTAGACACAGATACGCAGTATTTT. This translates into CASSLELGQGVDTDTQYF.

Written as DNA, the CDR3 is TGTGCCACTAGGTCTCTGCCAGGGGGTTCACCCCTCCACTTT. This codes for CATRSLPGGSPLHF. V usage is TRBV19 and J usage is TRBJ1-6, with 7 bases identical to TRBD1. Trimming at V came to 10 bases and at J to 9 bases, leaving 12 bases not matched to a gene. The CDR3 has 14 amino acids. Germline lookup yields CDR1 LNHDA and CDR2 SQIVND (reference sequence).

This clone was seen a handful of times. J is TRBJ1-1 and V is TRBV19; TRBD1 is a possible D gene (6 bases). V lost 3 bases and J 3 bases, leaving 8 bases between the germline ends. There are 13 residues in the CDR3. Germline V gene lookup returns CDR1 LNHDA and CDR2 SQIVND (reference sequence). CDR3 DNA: TGTGCCAGTAGTATCCGGACAGACACTGAAGCTTTCTTT. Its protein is CASSIRTDTEAFF.

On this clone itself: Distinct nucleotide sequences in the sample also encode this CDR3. DNA for the CDR3: TGTGCCAGCAGCCGGAATTCACCCCTCCACTTT. Translated: CASSRNSPLHF. This chain links TRBV3-1 (or the pseudogene TRBV3-2) with TRBJ1-6; D unclear. The length of the CDR3 is 11 residues. Trimming cost V 4 bases and J 7 bases, with 2 bases left between them. Germline V gives CDR1 LGHDT, CDR2 YNNKEL (reference sequence).

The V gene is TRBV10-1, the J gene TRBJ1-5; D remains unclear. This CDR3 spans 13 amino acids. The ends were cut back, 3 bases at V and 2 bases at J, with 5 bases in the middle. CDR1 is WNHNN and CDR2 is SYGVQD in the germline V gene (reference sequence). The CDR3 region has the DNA TGCGCCAGCAGTGAAGGTGGCAATCAGCCCCAGCATTTT. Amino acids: CASSEGGNQPQHF.

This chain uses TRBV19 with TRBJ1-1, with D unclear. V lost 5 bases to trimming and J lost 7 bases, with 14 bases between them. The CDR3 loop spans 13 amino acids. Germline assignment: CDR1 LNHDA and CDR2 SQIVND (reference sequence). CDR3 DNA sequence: TGTGCCAGTAGTGCGGCAGGCAACCTTGAAGCTTTCTTT. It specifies CASSAAGNLEAFF.

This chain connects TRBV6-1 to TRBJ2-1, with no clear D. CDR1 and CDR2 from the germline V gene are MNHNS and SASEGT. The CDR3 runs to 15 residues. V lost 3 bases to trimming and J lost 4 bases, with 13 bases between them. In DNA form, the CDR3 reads TGTGCCAGCAGTGATTCGTTTGGTCAATACAATGAGCAGTTCTTC. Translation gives CASSDSFGQYNEQFF.

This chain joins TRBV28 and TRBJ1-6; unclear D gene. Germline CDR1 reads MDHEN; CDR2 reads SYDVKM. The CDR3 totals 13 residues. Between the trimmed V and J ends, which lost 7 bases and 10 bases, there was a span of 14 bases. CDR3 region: CASTFRWGSPLHF. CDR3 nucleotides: TGTGCCAGCACGTTTCGGTGGGGATCACCCCTCCACTTT.

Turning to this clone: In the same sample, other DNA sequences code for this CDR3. CDR3 protein: CAWSLRGYGYTF. DNA of the CDR3: TGTGCCTGGAGCTTACGGGGCTATGGCTACACCTTC. V is TRBV30 and J is TRBJ1-2; D is undetermined. Germline loops: CDR1 GTSNPN, CDR2 SVGIG (reference sequence). Trimming left V 3 bases short and J 4 bases short, with 9 bases between. CDR3 length: 12 amino acids. Full variable domain (outside the CDR3, taken from reference TRBV30 and TRBJ1-2): SQTIHQWPATLVQPVGSPLSLECTVEGTSNPNLYWYRQAAGRGLQLLFYSVGIGQISSEVPQNLSASRPQDRQFILSSKKLLLSDSGFYLCAWSLRGYGYTFGSGTRLTVV.

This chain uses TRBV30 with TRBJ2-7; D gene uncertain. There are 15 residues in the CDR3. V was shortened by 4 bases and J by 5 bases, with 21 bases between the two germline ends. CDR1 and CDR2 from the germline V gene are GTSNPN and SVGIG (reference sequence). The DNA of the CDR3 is TGTGCCTGGACCCACGGGCCTAAACCCCCGGACGAGCAGTACTTC. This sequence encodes CAWTHGPKPPDEQYF.